The clone carrying this TCR beta chain was seen a few times. Antigen unknown. Conversion of TCR transcripts into cDNA relied on 5'RACE template switching, which added a universal primer site and UMIs. TCRdb recomputed calls from the 5' RACE reads with MiXCR, one row per CDR3 protein. The table shows about 550,000 distinct CDR3 sequences, with under 25% occurring only once. These data are taken from a study of T cells after yellow fever vaccination. Study-level results: The study re-detected most primary-vaccination clones after the booster (96% CD4, approximately 88% CD8). Overlap between CD4 and CD8 compartments was detected for a small share of clonotypes.

CDR3 length: 12 residues. Trimming left V 6 bases short and J 6 bases short, with 11 bases between. Germline V gene lookup returns CDR1 MDHEN and CDR2 SYDVKM. Sequencing used PBMCs, obtained 15 days after the yellow fever booster vaccination. V gene TRBV28 combines with J gene TRBJ2-5, with D unresolved. This TCR derives from a man aged 25 to 45 who received the YFV17D yellow fever vaccine. The CDR3 reads CASSARVQTQYF. The CDR3 nucleotides are TGTGCCAGCAGCGCCCGGGTCCAGACCCAGTACTTC.